This TCR beta chain comes out of a study of blood T cell repertoires in COVID-19. Study background: T cells, B-cell-depleted T cells, or PBMCs provided the cDNA or gDNA that served as material.

Per the authors' pipeline: Amplifying reference gene primers gave estimates of nucleated cell counts. TCRdb keeps only in-frame clones here, not all; method: immunoSEQ multiplex PCR. V, J and clone size are taken as reported in that table, and D and trimming were inferred from the DNA itself. Of about 16,000 clones in the sample, roughly 88% were seen once. This CDR3 has 14 amino acids. V lost 3 bases, J lost 5 bases, and 11 bases lay in between. Germline CDR1 is SNHLY and CDR2 is FYNNEI. The TCR originated in a human donor in a cohort sampled during active COVID-19. Source material: peripheral blood. The genes are TRBV2 and TRBJ1-5; D may be TRBD1 (6 bases). This chain's CDR3 is CASSEPGGDQPQHF. In DNA, the CDR3 is TGTGCCAGCAGTGAGCCGGGGGGCGATCAGCCCCAGCATTTT.